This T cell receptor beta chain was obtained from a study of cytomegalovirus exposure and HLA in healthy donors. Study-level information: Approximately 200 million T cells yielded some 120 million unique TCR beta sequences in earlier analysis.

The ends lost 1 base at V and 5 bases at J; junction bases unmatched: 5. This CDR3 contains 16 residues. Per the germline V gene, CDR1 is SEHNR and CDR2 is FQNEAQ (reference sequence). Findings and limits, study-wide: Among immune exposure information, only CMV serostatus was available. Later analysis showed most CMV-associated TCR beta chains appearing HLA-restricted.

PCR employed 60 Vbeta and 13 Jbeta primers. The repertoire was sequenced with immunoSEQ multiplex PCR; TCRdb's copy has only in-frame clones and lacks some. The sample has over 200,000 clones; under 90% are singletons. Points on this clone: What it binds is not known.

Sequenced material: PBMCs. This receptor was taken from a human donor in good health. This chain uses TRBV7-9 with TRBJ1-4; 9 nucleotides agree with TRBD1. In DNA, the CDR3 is TGTGCCAGCAGCTTAGGCACCGGGACAGGGAATGAAAAACTGTTTTTT. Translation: CASSLGTGTGNEKLFF.